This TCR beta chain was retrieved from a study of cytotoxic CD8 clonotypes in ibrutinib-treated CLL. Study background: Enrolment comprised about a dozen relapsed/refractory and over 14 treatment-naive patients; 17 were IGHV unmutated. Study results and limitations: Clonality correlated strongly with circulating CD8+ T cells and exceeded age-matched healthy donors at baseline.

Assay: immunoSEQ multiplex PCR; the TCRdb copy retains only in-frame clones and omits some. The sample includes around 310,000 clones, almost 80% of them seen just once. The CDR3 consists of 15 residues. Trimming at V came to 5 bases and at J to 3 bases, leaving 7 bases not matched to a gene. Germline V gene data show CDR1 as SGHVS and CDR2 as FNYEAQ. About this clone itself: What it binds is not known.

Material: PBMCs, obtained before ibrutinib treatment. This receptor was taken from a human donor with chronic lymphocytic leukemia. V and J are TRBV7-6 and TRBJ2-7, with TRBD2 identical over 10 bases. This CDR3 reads CASSLWSSGSYEQYF. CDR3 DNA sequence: TGTGCCAGCAGCCTATGGTCTAGCGGGAGCTACGAGCAGTACTTC.